The clone carrying this T cell receptor beta chain was counted only a few times. The antigen is unknown. TCRdb analysed the 5' RACE reads with MiXCR anew, one entry per CDR3 protein. The sample lists some 800,000 distinct CDR3 sequences, approximately 12% seen once, with roughly 0.51% in the top ten. This sample is part of a study of CD8 T cells in ankylosing spondylitis. Findings and limits, study-wide: About 8 highly homologous variants made up a TCR beta motif, and this motif appeared characteristic of ankylosing spondylitis blood. There was reportedly significant enrichment of clones that were disease-linked in matched ankylosing spondylitis synovial fluid.

The germline V gene has CDR1 MDHEN and CDR2 SYDVKM. V was clipped by 3 bases and J by 7 bases; unmatched bases: 6. CDR3 length: 15 amino acids. Input material: blood, either unsorted or a sorted T cell fraction (not recorded which). This sequence joins TRBV28 and TRBJ1-6, with 7 positions matching TRBD1. The sequence was obtained from a male donor with ankylosing spondylitis. The CDR3 is CASSLLTGANSPLHF. The CDR3, as DNA: TGTGCCAGCAGTTTGCTAACAGGGGCCAATTCACCCCTCCACTTT. The variable domain in full, completed from reference TRBV28 and TRBJ1-6, reads DVKVTQSSRYLVKRTGEKVFLECVQDMDHENMFWYRQDPGLGLRLIYFSYDVKMKEKGDIPEGYSVSREKKERFSLILESASTNQTSMYLCASSLLTGANSPLHFGNGTRLTVT.